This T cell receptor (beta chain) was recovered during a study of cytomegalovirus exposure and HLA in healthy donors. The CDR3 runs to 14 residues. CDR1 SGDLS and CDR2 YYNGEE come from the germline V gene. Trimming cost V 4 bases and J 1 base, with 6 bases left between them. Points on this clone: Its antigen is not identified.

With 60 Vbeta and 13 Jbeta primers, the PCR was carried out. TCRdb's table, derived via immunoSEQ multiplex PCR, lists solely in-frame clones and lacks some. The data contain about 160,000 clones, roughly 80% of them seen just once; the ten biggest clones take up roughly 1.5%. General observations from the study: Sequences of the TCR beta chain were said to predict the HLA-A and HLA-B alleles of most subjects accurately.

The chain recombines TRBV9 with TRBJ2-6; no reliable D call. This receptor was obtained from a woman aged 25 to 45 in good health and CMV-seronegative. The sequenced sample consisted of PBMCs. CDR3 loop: CASSLMSGANVLTF. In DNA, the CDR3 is TGTGCCAGCAGCCTAATGTCTGGGGCCAACGTCCTGACTTTC.